The 4 T cell receptor beta chains given below trace back to one sample, sequenced in a study of cytomegalovirus exposure and HLA in healthy donors. Both 60 Vbeta primers and 13 Jbeta primers went into the PCR. The data were produced by immunoSEQ multiplex PCR, yet TCRdb's version contains in-frame clones alone and is incomplete. Of over 100,000 clones listed, over 65% are singletons. Sequencing was done on a sample of PBMCs. These receptors came from a female donor in good health and CMV-seronegative.

The chain links TRBV6-5 to TRBJ2-7; D is perhaps TRBD2 (6 bases). This CDR3 has 14 residues. Germline V gives CDR1 MNHEY, CDR2 SVGAGI. The V end was cut by 10 bases, the J end by 5 bases, with 21 bases between. In nucleotides, the CDR3 is TGTGCCACCAGGCCGGGACTCGACGAGAACGAGCAGTACTTC. Protein sequence: CATRPGLDENEQYF.

The J gene is TRBJ2-1, the V gene TRBV13; tentatively, D is TRBD1 (6 bases). The V gene's germline CDR1 is PRHDT and CDR2 FYEKMQ (reference sequence). This CDR3 comprises 12 residues. V gave up 5 bases and J gave up 15 bases, with 17 bases separating them. CDR3 protein: CASSGGPPDLFF. CDR3 DNA sequence: TGTGCCAGCAGCGGGGGCCCTCCCGACCTGTTCTTC. Together with reference TRBV13 and TRBJ2-1, the CDR3 gives the full variable domain: AAGVIQSPRHLIKEKRETATLKCYPIPRHDTVYWYQQGPGQDPQFLISFYEKMQSDKGSIPDRFSAQQFSDYHSELNMSSLELGDSALYFCASSGGPPDLFFGPGTRLTVL.

This clone was detected only a few times. The chain links TRBV7-2 to TRBJ1-1, with TRBD1 matching over 10 bases. The CDR3 is 14 amino acids. CDR1 and CDR2 from the germline V gene are SGHTA and FQGNSA. V shed 3 bases, J shed 5 bases, and the junction held 3 bases outside the gene matches. In nucleotides, the CDR3 is TGTGCCAGCAGCTTTGGACAGGGGGGGACTGAAGCTTTCTTT. Translated: CASSFGQGGTEAFF.

Details on this clone: The junction does not match germline at one end; this may be a read error. The chain links TRBV5-4 to TRBJ2-3; D may be TRBD2 (7 bases). Germline CDR1 SGHNT, CDR2 YYREEE (reference sequence). The CDR3 contains 12 residues. CDR3 sequence: CASTGGTDTQYF. CDR3 nucleotide sequence: TGTGCCAGCACGGGGGGCACGGATACGCAGTATTTT.